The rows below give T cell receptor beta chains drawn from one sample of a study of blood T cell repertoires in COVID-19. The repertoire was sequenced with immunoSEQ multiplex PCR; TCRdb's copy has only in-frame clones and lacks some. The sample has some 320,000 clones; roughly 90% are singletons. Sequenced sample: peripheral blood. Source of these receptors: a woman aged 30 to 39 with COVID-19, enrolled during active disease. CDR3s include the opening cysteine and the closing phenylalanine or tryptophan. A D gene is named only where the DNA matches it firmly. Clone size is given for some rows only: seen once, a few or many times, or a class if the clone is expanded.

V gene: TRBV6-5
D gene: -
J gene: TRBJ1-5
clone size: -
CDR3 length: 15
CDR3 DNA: TGTGCCAGCAGGCAAGACAGTCGCAAGGTTCAGCCCCAGCATTTT
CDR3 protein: CASRQDSRKVQPQHF

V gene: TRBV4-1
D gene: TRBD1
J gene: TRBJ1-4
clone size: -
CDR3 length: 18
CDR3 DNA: TGCGCCAGCAGCCACCCACTAGGAGGGGACAGGGGGAGTGAAAAACTGTTTTTT
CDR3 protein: CASSHPLGGDRGSEKLFF

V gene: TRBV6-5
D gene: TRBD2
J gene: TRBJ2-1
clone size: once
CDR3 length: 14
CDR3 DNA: TGTGCCAGCAGTTATAGCGGGGGGGCAATGGGGCAGTTCTTC
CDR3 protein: CASSYSGGAMGQFF

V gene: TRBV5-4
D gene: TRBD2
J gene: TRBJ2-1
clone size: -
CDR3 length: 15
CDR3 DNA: TGTGCCAGCAGCTTGATGGGACTAGACAACAATGAGCAGTTCTTC
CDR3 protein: CASSLMGLDNNEQFF

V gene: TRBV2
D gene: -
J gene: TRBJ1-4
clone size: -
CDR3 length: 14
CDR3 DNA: TGTGCCAGCAGGCCCAGGGGCGCGGGTGAAAAACTGTTTTTT
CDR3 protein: CASRPRGAGEKLFF

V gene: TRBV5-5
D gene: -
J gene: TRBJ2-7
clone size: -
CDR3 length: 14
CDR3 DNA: TGTGCCAGCAGCTTGGACCTAGCTCCCTACGAGCAGTACTTC
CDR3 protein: CASSLDLAPYEQYF

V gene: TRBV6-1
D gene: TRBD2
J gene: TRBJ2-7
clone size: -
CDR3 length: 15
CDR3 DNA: TGTGCCAGCAGTGAACCGGGACTAGCATCCCACGAGCAGTACTTC
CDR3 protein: CASSEPGLASHEQYF

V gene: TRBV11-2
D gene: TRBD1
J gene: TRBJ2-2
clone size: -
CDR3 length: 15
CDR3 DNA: TGTGCCAGCAGCTTAGTCCCAGGGGGCACCGGGGAGCTGTTTTTT
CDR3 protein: CASSLVPGGTGELFF

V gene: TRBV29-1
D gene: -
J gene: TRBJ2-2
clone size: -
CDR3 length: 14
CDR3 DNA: TGCAGCGTTCGGGTAGGGGCCACAACCGGGGAGCTGTTTTTT
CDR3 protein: CSVRVGATTGELFF

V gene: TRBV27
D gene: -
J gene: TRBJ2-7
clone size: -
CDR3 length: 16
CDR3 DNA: TGTGCCAGCAGTTTAAGTGAGACTGCGGTGACCTACGAGCAGTACTTC
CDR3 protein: CASSLSETAVTYEQYF

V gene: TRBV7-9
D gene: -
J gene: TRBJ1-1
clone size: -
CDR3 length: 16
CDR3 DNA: TGTGCCAGCAGCTTTGGACAAAAAAGAATGAACACTGAAGCTTTCTTT
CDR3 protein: CASSFGQKRMNTEAFF

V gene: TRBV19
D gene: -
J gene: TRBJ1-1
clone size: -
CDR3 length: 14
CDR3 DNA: TGTGCCAGTAGGGGCGGGGATTGGAACACTGAAGCTTTCTTT
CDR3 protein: CASRGGDWNTEAFF

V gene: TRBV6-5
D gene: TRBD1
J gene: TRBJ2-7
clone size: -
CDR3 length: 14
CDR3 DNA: TGTGCCAGCAGCATTAATCGGGACAGCGAGCAGCAGTACTTC
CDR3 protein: CASSINRDSEQQYF

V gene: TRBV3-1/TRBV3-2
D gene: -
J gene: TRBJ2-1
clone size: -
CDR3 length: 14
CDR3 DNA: TGTGCCAGCAGCCAAGCCGGACTCTACAATGAGCAGTTCTTC
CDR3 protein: CASSQAGLYNEQFF

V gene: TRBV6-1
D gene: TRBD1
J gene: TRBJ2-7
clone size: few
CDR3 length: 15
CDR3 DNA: TGTGCCAGCAGTGAAGCGCTGGGACAGTCCTACGAGCAGTACTTC
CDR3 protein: CASSEALGQSYEQYF

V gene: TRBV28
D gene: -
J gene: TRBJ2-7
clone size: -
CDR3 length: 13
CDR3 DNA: TGTGCCAGCAGTTCCTCTCCGGGTTACGAGCAGTACTTC
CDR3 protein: CASSSSPGYEQYF